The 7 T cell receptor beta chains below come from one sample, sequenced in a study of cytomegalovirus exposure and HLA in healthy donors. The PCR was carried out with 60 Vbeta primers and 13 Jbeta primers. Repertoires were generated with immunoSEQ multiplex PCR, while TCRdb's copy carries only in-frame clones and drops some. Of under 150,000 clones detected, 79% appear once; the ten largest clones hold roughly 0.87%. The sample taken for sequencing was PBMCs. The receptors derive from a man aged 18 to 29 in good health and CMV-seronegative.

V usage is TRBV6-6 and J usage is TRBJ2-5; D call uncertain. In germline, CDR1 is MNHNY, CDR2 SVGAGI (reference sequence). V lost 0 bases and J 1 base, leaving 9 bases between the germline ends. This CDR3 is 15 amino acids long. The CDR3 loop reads CASSYSMYSQETQYF. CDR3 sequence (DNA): TGTGCCAGCAGTTACTCGATGTACTCCCAAGAGACCCAGTACTTC.

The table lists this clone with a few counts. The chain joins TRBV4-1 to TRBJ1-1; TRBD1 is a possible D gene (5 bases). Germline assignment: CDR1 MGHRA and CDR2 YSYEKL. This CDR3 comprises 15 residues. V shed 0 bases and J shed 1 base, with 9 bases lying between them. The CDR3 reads CASSQDRTGNTEAFF. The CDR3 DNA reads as TGCGCCAGCAGCCAAGATCGCACAGGGAACACTGAAGCTTTCTTT.

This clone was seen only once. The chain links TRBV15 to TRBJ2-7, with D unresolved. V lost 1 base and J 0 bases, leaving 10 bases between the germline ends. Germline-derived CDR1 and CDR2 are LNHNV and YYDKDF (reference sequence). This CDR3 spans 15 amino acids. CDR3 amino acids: CATSRASVNSYEQYF. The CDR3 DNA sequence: TGTGCCACCAGCAGAGCGTCGGTCAACTCCTACGAGCAGTACTTC.

The CDR3 is CASSFRRINSPLHF. The CDR3 nucleotides are TGTGCCAGCAGTTTTAGGCGGATTAATTCACCCCTCCACTTT. This chain joins TRBV27 and TRBJ1-6; D call uncertain. The CDR3 extends over 14 amino acids. Germline CDR1 is MNHEY and CDR2 is SMNVEV (reference sequence). The V gene lost 3 bases and the J gene lost 6 bases, with 9 bases spanning the gap.

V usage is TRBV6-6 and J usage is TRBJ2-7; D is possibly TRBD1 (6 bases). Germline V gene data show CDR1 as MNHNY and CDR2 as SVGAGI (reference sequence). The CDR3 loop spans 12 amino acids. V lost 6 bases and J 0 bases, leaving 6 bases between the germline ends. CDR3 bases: TGTGCCAGCAGGGACAGCTCCTACGAGCAGTACTTC. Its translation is CASRDSSYEQYF.

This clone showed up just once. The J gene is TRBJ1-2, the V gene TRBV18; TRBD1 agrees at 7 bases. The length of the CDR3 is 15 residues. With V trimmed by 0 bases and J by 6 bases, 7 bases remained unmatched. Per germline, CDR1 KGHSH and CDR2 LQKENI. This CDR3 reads CASSPPGQRYDGYTF. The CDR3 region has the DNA TGTGCCAGCTCACCACCGGGACAGCGGTATGATGGCTACACCTTC.

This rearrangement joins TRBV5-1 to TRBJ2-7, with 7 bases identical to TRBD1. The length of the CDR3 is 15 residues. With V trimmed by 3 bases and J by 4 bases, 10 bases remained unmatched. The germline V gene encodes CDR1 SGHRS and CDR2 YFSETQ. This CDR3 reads CASSWQGQDEYEQYF. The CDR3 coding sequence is TGCGCCAGCAGCTGGCAAGGACAGGACGAGTACGAGCAGTACTTC.